What follows is one T cell receptor (beta chain) and its context. V dropped 5 bases and J dropped 10 bases, with 17 bases sitting between them. Germline V gene data show CDR1 as SGHTA and CDR2 as FQGNSA. The CDR3 runs to 14 residues. The sample comes from a study of T cell repertoires in cytomegalovirus infection. About the research overall: CMV infection together with matching HLA type was indicated by public TCR beta signatures.

A single record per CDR3 protein comes from TCRdb applying MiXCR to the reads. This sample has just under 550,000 distinct CDR3 sequences, with around 27% found just once. V is TRBV7-2 and J is TRBJ2-2; D is undetermined. Sequencing was done on a sample of PBMCs. The TCR comes from a human donor in good health (CMV status not recorded). Some clones in this sample may be carry-over from other donors' samples. CDR3 protein: CASSLNYVPEELFF. The CDR3 nucleotides read TGTGCCAGCAGCCTAAACTATGTTCCCGAGGAGCTGTTTTTT. The whole variable domain, filled in from reference TRBV7-2 and TRBJ2-2, reads GAGVSQSPSNKVTEKGKDVELRCDPISGHTALYWYRQSLGQGLEFLIYFQGNSAPDKSGLPSDRFSAERTGGSVSTLTIQRTQQEDSAVYLCASSLNYVPEELFFGEGSRLTVL.